One sample yielded the 9 T cell receptor beta chains listed below, sequenced in a study of blood T cell repertoires in COVID-19. Repertoires were generated with immunoSEQ multiplex PCR, while TCRdb's copy carries only in-frame clones and drops some. The sample yields almost 250,000 clones, roughly 90% seen once. The sequencing sample was made of PBMCs or T cells enriched from blood (not recorded which). The receptors shown here come from a woman aged 25-40 years who had recovered from COVID-19.

The V gene is TRBV30, the J gene TRBJ1-2; 12 nucleotides align to TRBD1. V lost 2 bases, J lost 8 bases, and 9 bases stayed unmatched. Germline-derived CDR1 and CDR2 are GTSNPN and SVGIG (reference sequence). This CDR3 has 15 residues. The CDR3 nucleotides are TGTGCCTGGAGTCCGTCCCCCGGGACAGGGGGCGGCTACACCTTC. Translation gives CAWSPSPGTGGGYTF.

The CDR3: CASSLSQGLGTEAFF. As DNA, the CDR3 is TGTGCCAGCAGCCTCTCCCAGGGCCTGGGCACTGAAGCTTTCTTT. The J gene is TRBJ1-1, the V gene TRBV6-5; perhaps TRBD1 as D (5 bases). This CDR3 region has 15 residues. V shed 6 bases and J shed 4 bases, with 18 bases lying between them. Germline values: CDR1 MNHEY, CDR2 SVGAGI.

The chain employs TRBV9 and TRBJ1-5; D uncertain. Trimming took off 0 bases at V and 4 bases at J, with 5 bases between the two ends. This CDR3 contains 13 residues. The V gene's germline CDR1 is SGDLS and CDR2 YYNGEE. As DNA, the CDR3 is TGTGCCAGCAGCGTAGGAGATAATCAGCCCCAGCATTTT. It specifies CASSVGDNQPQHF.

The chain joins TRBV21-1 to TRBJ2-7; the table calls TRBD1, which could not be checked here. TRBV21-1 is a pseudogene segment. The CDR3 length is 16 residues. CDR3 nucleotides: TGTGCCAGCAGCAAAGAGGACAGGCCGAGCTCCTACGAGCAGTACTTC. Its translation is CASSKEDRPSSYEQYF.

The chain joins TRBV28 to TRBJ1-1; the match to TRBD1 covers 7 bases. Germline values: CDR1 MDHEN, CDR2 SYDVKM. The CDR3 length is 14 residues. V gave up 3 bases and J gave up 5 bases; unmatched junction bases: 6. CDR3: CASSFPQGGTEAFF. The CDR3 DNA follows: TGTGCCAGCAGTTTCCCCCAGGGGGGAACTGAAGCTTTCTTT.

The chain is built from TRBV19 and TRBJ1-5; a weak D match, TRBD1 (5 bases). Germline CDR1 is LNHDA and CDR2 is SQIVND (reference sequence). Trimming left V 5 bases short and J 6 bases short, with 14 bases between. CDR3 size: 14 residues. In DNA, the CDR3 is TGTGCCAGTAGTCAAAGGGGAGGAGGTCAGCCCCAGCATTTT. Translating it yields CASSQRGGGQPQHF. The full variable domain, rest sourced from reference TRBV19 and TRBJ1-5, is DGGITQSPKYLFRKEGQNVTLSCEQNLNHDAMYWYRQDPGQGLRLIYYSQIVNDFQKGDIAEGYSVSREKKESFPLTVTSAQKNPTAFYLCASSQRGGGQPQHFGDGTRLSIL.

The chain joins TRBV7-2 to TRBJ2-1; the match to TRBD2 covers 10 bases. The CDR3 length is 15 residues. Germline V gives CDR1 SGHTA, CDR2 FQGNSA. Trimming at V came to 2 bases and at J to 9 bases, leaving 7 bases not matched to a gene. The CDR3 sequence is CASSLTSGDLGEQFF. CDR3 nucleotide sequence: TGTGCCAGCAGCTTAACTAGCGGGGACTTGGGTGAGCAGTTCTTC.

The V and J genes are TRBV4-3 and TRBJ1-4; D not certain. V lost 0 bases and J 8 bases, leaving 4 bases between the germline ends. The CDR3 is 12 residues long. Germline V gene sequence: CDR1 LGHNA, CDR2 YSLEER. For the CDR3, the DNA is TGCGCCAGCAGCCAAGATGAGGAAAAACTGTTTTTT. Protein sequence: CASSQDEEKLFF.

The V and J genes are TRBV21-1 and TRBJ2-1; the table's D call, TRBD1, has no DNA check behind it. TRBV21-1 is a documented pseudogene. The CDR3 has 16 amino acids. The CDR3 nucleotides read TGTGCCAGCAGCAAGAGGGGGCCGCATCTCTACAATGAGCAGTTCTTC. This gives the protein CASSKRGPHLYNEQFF.